The 3 T cell receptor beta chains below come from one sample, sequenced in a study of T cell clonality in common variable immunodeficiency (dated by TCRdb to the mid-2010s). Their cognate antigens are unknown. Results the study describes overall, beyond this receptor: CVID TCRbeta sequences reportedly showed fewer deletions and N-nucleotide insertions and lacked highly modified clones with 13 or more V deletions.

Library creation used the immunoSEQ multiplex PCR assay. TCRdb retrieved this table from immuneACCESS and kept in-frame rearrangements only. Not all clones are present; in checked studies, unresolved V genes account for under half, and no reason is known for the remainder. For this sample, about 23,000 clones appear and none is a singleton. Approximately 8.9% of the sample rests with the top ten. Sequencing was done on a sample of peripheral blood mononuclear cells. Receptors were obtained from a human donor with common variable immunodeficiency.

This clone was found a few times. The read falls 3 residues short of the CDR3 end, and the missing part is taken from the germline J gene. The chain employs TRBV2 and TRBJ2-5; TRBD1 matches 10 bases. This CDR3 has 14 amino acids. V trimming: 6 bases; J trimming: 5 bases; junction bases outside the gene matches: 6. CDR1 SNHLY and CDR2 FYNNEI come from the germline V gene. CDR3: CASRGTGERETQYF. CDR3 DNA, as far as it was read: TGTGCCAGCAGGGGGACAGGGGAAAGGGAGACC.

Turning to this clone: The read ends 3 residues early relative to the CDR3; the germline J gene fills the gap. V usage is TRBV13 and J usage is TRBJ2-7; 8 bases map to TRBD1. The CDR3 contains 16 residues. J gave up 5 bases and V 5 bases, and 14 bases lay outside the gene matches. CDR1 and CDR2 (germline): PRHDT, FYEKMQ (reference sequence). CDR3 sequence: CASSPRRQGFGNEQYF. CDR3 DNA, as far as it was read: TGTGCCAGCAGCCCCCGGAGACAGGGGTTCGGGAACGAG.

This clone has a handful of counts. One end of the junction fails to match germline, which may point to a read error. The read falls 3 residues short of the CDR3 end, and the missing part is taken from the germline J gene. V and J are TRBV7-9 and TRBJ1-1; the D gene is possibly TRBD1 (5 bases). The CDR3 covers 12 residues. The V gene's germline CDR1 is SEHNR and CDR2 FQNEAQ (reference sequence). This CDR3 is CSSSYQGTEAFF. The covered CDR3 bases are TGTTCCAGCAGCTATCAGGGCACTGAA.